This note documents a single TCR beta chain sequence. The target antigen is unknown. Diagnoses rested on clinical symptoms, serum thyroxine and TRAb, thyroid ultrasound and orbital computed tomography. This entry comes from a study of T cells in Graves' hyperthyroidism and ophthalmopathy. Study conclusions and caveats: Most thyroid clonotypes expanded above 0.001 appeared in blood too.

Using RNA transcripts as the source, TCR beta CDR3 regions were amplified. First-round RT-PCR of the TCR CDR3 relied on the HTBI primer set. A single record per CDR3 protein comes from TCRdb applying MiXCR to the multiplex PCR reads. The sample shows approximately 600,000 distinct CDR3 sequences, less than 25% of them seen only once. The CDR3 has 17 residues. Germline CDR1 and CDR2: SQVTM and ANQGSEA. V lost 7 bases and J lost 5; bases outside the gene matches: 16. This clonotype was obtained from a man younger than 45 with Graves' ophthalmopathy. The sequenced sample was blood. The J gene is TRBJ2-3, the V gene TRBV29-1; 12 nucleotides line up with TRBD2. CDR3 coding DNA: TGCAGCGCCACCGGGGCTAGCGGGAGGGCCATAAAAGATACGCAGTATTTT. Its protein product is CSATGASGRAIKDTQYF.